This T cell receptor beta chain stems from a study of T cells in localized non-small cell lung cancer. Assay: immunoSEQ multiplex PCR; the TCRdb copy retains only in-frame clones and omits some. The data contain over 45,000 clones, around nine tenths of them singletons. In regard to this clone: Its antigen is still unknown.

Study-level points and caveats: Blood T cell density predicted longer survival; adjacent-lung clonality, shorter. Detection in adjacent lung was observed for a median around 59 of the top 100 tumor clones.

This receptor was obtained from a female donor with stage II lung adenocarcinoma. The input for sequencing was PBMCs, taken before any cancer treatment.

As DNA, the CDR3 is TGCGCCAGCAGCTTGGCGGGGGGGAACACTGAAGCTTTCTTT. Translating gives CASSLAGGNTEAFF. V is TRBV5-1 and J is TRBJ1-1; D is perhaps TRBD1 (5 bases). This CDR3 comprises 14 residues. V was cut by 0 bases and J by 1 base, with 7 bases left in between. CDR1 and CDR2 from the germline V gene are SGHRS and YFSETQ.